This T cell receptor (beta chain) was retrieved from a study of blood T cells in healthy people across ages. Primed by a sample-barcoded 5' primer and a J-beta primer mix, a second PCR proceeded for about 7 to 11 cycles. One entry per CDR3 protein results from TCRdb running MiXCR on the 5' RACE reads. Of about 1 million distinct CDR3 sequences in the sample, 40% to 55% were seen once. This CDR3 is 17 amino acids long. The trim removed 5 bases at V and 8 bases at J, leaving 11 bases unmatched. CDR1 SGHAT and CDR2 FQNNGV come from the germline V gene. Roughly 10 milliliters of peripheral blood were drawn from each donor.

The V and J genes are TRBV11-2 and TRBJ2-1; 14 bases are a match to TRBD2. Input material: blood. The receptor comes from an older woman in good health. CDR3 in amino acids: CASSPRLAGGTGHEQFF. CDR3 nucleotide sequence: TGTGCCAGCAGCCCCCGACTAGCGGGAGGGACTGGCCATGAGCAGTTCTTC.